The sequence of this TCR beta chain was determined in a study of blood T cell repertoires in COVID-19. Method: immunoSEQ multiplex PCR; TCRdb's copy keeps in-frame clones and lacks some. Here the sample spans more than 90,000 clones, 70% to 80% being singletons. CDR1 and CDR2 (germline): MNHEY, SVGAGI. Trimming removed 8 bases at V and 2 bases at J, with 13 bases between. The CDR3 sequence is 13 residues long. The sequencing sample was made of peripheral blood. This TCR was sampled from a man aged 50-60 years with acute or convalescent COVID-19. The gene calls are TRBV6-5 and TRBJ2-7, with no clear D. CDR3 sequence reads: CASVTNPTYEQYF. CDR3 sequence (DNA): TGTGCCAGCGTAACAAATCCAACCTACGAGCAGTACTTC.